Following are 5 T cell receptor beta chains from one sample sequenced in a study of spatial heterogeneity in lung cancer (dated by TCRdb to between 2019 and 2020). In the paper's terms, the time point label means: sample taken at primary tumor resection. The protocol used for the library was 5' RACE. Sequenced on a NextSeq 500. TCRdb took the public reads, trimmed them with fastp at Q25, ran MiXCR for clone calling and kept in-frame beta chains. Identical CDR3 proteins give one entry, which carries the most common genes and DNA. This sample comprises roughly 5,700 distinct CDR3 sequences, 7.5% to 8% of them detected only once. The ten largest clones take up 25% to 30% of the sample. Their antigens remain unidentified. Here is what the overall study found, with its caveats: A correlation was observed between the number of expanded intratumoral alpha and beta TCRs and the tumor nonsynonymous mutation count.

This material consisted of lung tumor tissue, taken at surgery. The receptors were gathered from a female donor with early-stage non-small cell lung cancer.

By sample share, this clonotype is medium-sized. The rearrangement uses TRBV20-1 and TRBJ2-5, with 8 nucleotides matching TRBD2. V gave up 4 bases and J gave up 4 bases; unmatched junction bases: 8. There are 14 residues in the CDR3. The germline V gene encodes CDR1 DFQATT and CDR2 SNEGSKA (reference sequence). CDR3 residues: CSAKRLARGETQYF. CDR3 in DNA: TGCAGTGCTAAGCGACTAGCGAGGGGAGAGACCCAGTACTTC.

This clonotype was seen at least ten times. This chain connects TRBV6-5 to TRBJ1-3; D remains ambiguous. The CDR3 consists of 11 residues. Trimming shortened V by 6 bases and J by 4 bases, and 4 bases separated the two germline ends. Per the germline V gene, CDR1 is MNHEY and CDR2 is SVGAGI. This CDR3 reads CASRLGNTIYF. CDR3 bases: TGTGCCAGCAGGCTCGGAAACACCATATATTTT.

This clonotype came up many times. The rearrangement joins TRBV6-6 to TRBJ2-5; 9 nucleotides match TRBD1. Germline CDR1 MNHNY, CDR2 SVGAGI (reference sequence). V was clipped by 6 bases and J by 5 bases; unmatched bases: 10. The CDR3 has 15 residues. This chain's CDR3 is CASREPTGGAETQYF. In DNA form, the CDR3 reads TGTGCCAGCAGAGAACCCACAGGGGGCGCCGAGACCCAGTACTTC.

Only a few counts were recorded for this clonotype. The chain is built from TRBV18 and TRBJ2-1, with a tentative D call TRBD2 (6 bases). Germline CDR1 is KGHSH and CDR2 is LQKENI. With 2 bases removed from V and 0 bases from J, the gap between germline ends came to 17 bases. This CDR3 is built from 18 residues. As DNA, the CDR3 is TGTGCCAGCTCACCAATAATAGGCGGGGCGAGCTCCTACAATGAGCAGTTCTTC. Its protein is CASSPIIGGASSYNEQFF.

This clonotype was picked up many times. The CDR3 DNA reads TGTGCCAGCTCACCGCGCCGGGGGGAGGGGAGAAGGCATTTT. The encoded protein is CASSPRRGEGRRHF. The gene calls are TRBV18 and TRBJ1-5; TRBD1 is a possible D gene (5 bases). The V gene's germline CDR1 is KGHSH and CDR2 LQKENI. CDR3 length equals 14 residues. V was shortened by 3 bases and J by 15 bases, with 21 bases between the two germline ends.